This T cell receptor (beta chain) was sequenced in a study of T cells after posttransplantation cyclophosphamide. In the case of this clone: The target antigen is unknown.

Germline V gives CDR1 KGHSH, CDR2 LQKENI. The CDR3 runs to 16 residues. The ends lost 2 bases at V and 4 bases at J; junction bases unmatched: 10. Study-level results: Recipient CMV seropositivity and CMV reactivation strongly tracked TRB clonality.

Produced via immunoSEQ multiplex PCR; TCRdb's table is partial and in-frame only. The data contain about 53,000 clones, 86% of them singletons. J is TRBJ1-2 and V is TRBV18; 7 nucleotides agree with TRBD1. The sample was PBMCs. The source is a man between 25 and 39 years old with a blood cancer, CMV-positive, and with a related stem cell donor. CDR3 residues: CASSPLPAQGGYGYTF. The CDR3 bases are TGTGCCAGCTCACCATTGCCGGCTCAGGGGGGCTATGGCTACACCTTC. The full variable domain, with the rest looked up from reference TRBV18 and TRBJ1-2, is NAGVMQNPRHLVRRRGQEARLRCSPMKGHSHVYWYRQLPEEGLKFMVYLQKENIIDESGMPKERFSAEFPKEGPSILRIQQVVRGDSAAYFCASSPLPAQGGYGYTFGSGTRLTVV.